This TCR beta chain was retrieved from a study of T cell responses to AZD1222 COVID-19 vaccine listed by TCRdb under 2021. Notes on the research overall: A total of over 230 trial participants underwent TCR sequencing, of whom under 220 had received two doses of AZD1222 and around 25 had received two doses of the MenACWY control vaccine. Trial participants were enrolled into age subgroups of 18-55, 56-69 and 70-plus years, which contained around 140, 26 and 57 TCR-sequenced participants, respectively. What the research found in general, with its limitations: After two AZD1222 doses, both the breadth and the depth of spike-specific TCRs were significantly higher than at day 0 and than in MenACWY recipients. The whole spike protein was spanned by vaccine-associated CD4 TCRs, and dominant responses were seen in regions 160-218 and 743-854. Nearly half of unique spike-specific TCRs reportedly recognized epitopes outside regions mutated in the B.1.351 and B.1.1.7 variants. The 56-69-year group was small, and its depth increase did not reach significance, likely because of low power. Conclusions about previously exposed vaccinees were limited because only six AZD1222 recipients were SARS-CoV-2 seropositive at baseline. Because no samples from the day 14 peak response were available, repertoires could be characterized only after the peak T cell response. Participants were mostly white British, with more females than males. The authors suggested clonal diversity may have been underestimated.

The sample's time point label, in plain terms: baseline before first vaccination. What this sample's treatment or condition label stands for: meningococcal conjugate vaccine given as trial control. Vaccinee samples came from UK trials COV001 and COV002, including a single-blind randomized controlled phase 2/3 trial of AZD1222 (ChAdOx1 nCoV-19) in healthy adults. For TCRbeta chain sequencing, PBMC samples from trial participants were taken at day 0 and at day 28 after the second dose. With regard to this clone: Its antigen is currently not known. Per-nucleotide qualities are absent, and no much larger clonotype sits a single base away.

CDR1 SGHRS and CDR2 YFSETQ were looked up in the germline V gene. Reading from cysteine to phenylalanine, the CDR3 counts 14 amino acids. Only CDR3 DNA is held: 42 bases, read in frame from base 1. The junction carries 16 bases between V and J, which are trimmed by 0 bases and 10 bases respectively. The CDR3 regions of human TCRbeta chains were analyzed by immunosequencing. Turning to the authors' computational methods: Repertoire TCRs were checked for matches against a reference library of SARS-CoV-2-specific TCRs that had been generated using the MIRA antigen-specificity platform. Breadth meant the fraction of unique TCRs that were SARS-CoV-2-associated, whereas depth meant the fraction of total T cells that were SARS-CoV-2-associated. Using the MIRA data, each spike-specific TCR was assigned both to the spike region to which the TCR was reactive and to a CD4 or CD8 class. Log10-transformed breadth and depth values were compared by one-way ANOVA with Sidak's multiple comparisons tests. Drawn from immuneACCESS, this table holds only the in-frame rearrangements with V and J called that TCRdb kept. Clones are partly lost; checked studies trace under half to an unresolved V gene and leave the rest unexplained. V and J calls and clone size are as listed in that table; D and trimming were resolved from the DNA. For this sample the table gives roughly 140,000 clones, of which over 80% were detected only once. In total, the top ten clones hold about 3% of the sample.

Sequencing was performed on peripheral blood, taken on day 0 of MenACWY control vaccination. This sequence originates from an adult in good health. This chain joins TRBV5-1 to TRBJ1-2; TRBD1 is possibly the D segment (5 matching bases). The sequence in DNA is TGCGCCAGCAGCTTGGAAGGGCAGGGTCGGAACTACACCTTC. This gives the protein CASSLEGQGRNYTF.